Shown below are 14 T cell receptor beta chains from a single sample sequenced in a study of blood T cell repertoires in COVID-19. The protocol was immunoSEQ multiplex PCR, while the TCRdb copy is restricted to in-frame clones and leaves out a portion. The data show approximately 14,000 clones, 83% seen once. The sample taken for sequencing was peripheral blood. The receptors shown here come from a man aged 40-55 years with active or convalescent COVID-19.

The chain links TRBV5-6 to TRBJ2-5; D is perhaps TRBD2 (5 bases). In germline, CDR1 is SGHDT, CDR2 YYEEEE. The CDR3 contains 14 residues. V was trimmed by 1 base and J by 9 bases, leaving 16 bases between them. The DNA of the CDR3 is TGTGCCAGCAGCTTGTATTCGCCGCCGGGGTCCCAGTACTTC. Its protein is CASSLYSPPGSQYF.

J is TRBJ1-5 and V is TRBV11-2, with 8 positions matching TRBD1. V was pared by 4 bases and J by 4 bases, with 6 bases of the junction left unmatched. The germline gives CDR1 SGHAT, CDR2 FQNNGV. There are 15 residues in the CDR3. The CDR3 reads CASSSGQGRNQPQHF. Written as DNA, the CDR3 is TGTGCCAGCAGCTCAGGACAGGGTAGGAATCAGCCCCAGCATTTT.

V is TRBV19 and J is TRBJ2-5; weak D call: TRBD2 (6 bases). With 1 base removed from V and 5 bases from J, the gap between germline ends came to 17 bases. The germline CDR1 and CDR2 sequences are LNHDA and SQIVND (reference sequence). The CDR3 sequence is 16 residues long. CDR3 sequence: CASSIVRGTLGETQYF. The CDR3 bases are TGTGCCAGTAGTATAGTCCGGGGGACTCTGGGGGAGACCCAGTACTTC.

This rearrangement joins TRBV12-3 or TRBV12-4 to TRBJ1-2; D is uncertain. V was clipped by 6 bases and J by 7 bases, with 15 bases between them. The CDR3 contains 13 residues. CDR3 in amino acids: CASSSTVLGGYTF. DNA for the CDR3: TGTGCCAGCAGCTCGACTGTGCTCGGTGGCTACACCTTC.

The V call is TRBV7-9, the J call TRBJ1-1, with D possibly matching TRBD1 (5 bases). Germline-derived CDR1 and CDR2 are SEHNR and FQNEAQ (reference sequence). The V gene lost 6 bases and the J gene lost 3 bases, with 14 bases spanning the gap. The CDR3 has 14 amino acids. CDR3 protein: CASRATGDYTEAFF. CDR3 bases: TGTGCCAGCAGAGCTACAGGTGACTACACTGAAGCTTTCTTT.

This clone has only a few counts. J is TRBJ2-3 and V is TRBV18; TRBD2 is a possible D gene (7 bases). Germline-derived CDR1 and CDR2 are KGHSH and LQKENI. There are 14 residues in the CDR3. Between the trimmed V and J ends, which lost 3 bases and 8 bases, there was a span of 15 bases. The CDR3 here is CASSPEGGPSTQYF. CDR3 bases: TGTGCCAGCTCACCGGAGGGGGGGCCAAGTACGCAGTATTTT.

The genes are TRBV7-9 and TRBJ2-1, with D possibly TRBD2 on 5 matching bases. Trimming pared 3 bases from V and 3 bases from J, leaving 15 bases between. The CDR3 loop spans 16 amino acids. Germline CDR1 reads SEHNR; CDR2 reads FQNEAQ (reference sequence). The CDR3 coding sequence is TGTGCCAGCAGCTTCGGACTTTTAGCATACTACAATGAGCAGTTCTTC. Its translation is CASSFGLLAYYNEQFF.

To note about this clone: Other DNA sequences of this sample code for an identical CDR3. The chain employs TRBV9 and TRBJ2-5; TRBD2 agrees at 9 bases. The J segment lost 5 bases and the V segment lost 2 bases, leaving 13 bases of the junction unmatched. The CDR3 runs to 17 residues. Germline V gene sequence: CDR1 SGDLS, CDR2 YYNGEE. The CDR3 reads CASSVRPAGGPGETQYF. The CDR3 DNA follows: TGTGCCAGCAGCGTCCGCCCTGCGGGGGGGCCGGGGGAGACCCAGTACTTC.

V is TRBV5-1 and J is TRBJ2-1; 12 bases align to TRBD2. Germline V gene lookup returns CDR1 SGHRS and CDR2 YFSETQ. CDR3 length equals 15 residues. The V segment lost 7 bases and the J segment 6 bases; nucleotides outside the gene matches: 8. The CDR3 DNA reads TGCGCCAGCGGCGAAACTAGCGGGGGGCCCAATGAGCAGTTCTTC. Amino acid sequence: CASGETSGGPNEQFF. The complete variable domain, with remaining parts taken from reference TRBV5-1 and TRBJ2-1, reads KAGVTQTPRYLIKTRGQQVTLSCSPISGHRSVSWYQQTPGQGLQFLFEYFSETQRNKGNFPGRFSGRQFSNSRSEMNVSTLELGDSALYLCASGETSGGPNEQFFGPGTRLTVL.

V usage is TRBV2 and J usage is TRBJ1-6; 9 bases map to TRBD1. Germline values: CDR1 SNHLY, CDR2 FYNNEI. The CDR3 is made up of 17 amino acids. V gave up 2 bases and J gave up 7 bases; unmatched junction bases: 9. The CDR3 spells CASSESGQGSRNSPLHF. CDR3 DNA: TGTGCCAGCAGTGAATCAGGACAGGGGAGTAGGAATTCACCCCTCCACTTT. Full variable domain (outside the CDR3, taken from reference TRBV2 and TRBJ1-6): EPEVTQTPSHQVTQMGQEVILRCVPISNHLYFYWYRQILGQKVEFLVSFYNNEISEKSEIFDDQFSVERPDGSNFTLKIRSTKLEDSAMYFCASSESGQGSRNSPLHFGNGTRLTVT.

The chain is built from TRBV6-2 or TRBV6-3 and TRBJ2-5, with a weak D call TRBD2 (6 bases). V shed 2 bases and J shed 4 bases, with 11 bases lying between them. The CDR3 loop spans 14 amino acids. Germline assignment: CDR1 MNHEY and CDR2 SVGEGT. CDR3 amino acids: CASSYVRGGETQYF. The CDR3 DNA sequence: TGTGCCAGCAGTTACGTGCGGGGTGGAGAGACCCAGTACTTC.

The chain recombines TRBV7-8 with TRBJ1-4; no clear D gene. Deletions cut 4 bases from V and 8 bases from J, with 17 bases between. The CDR3 sequence is 15 residues long. The V gene's germline CDR1 is SGHVS and CDR2 FQNEAQ. CDR3 region: CASSSQAPRSEKLFF. As DNA, the CDR3 is TGTGCCAGCAGCTCGCAAGCCCCCCGGTCCGAAAAACTGTTTTTT.

The chain uses TRBV28 and TRBJ1-2; 9 bases agree with TRBD1. V was pared by 4 bases and J by 8 bases, with 8 bases of the junction left unmatched. The CDR3 is made up of 14 amino acids. Germline V CDR1 and CDR2: MDHEN, SYDVKM. In DNA, the CDR3 is TGTGCCAGCAGTTCCACCGGGACAGGGAAAGGCTACACCTTC. It specifies CASSSTGTGKGYTF.

The gene calls are TRBV6-5 and TRBJ1-5; perhaps TRBD1 as D (6 bases). V lost 5 bases, J lost 7 bases, and 15 bases lay in between. CDR3 length equals 14 residues. The V gene's germline CDR1 is MNHEY and CDR2 SVGAGI. Here the CDR3 DNA reads TGTGCCAGCAGTCTGGGACACTCAGAGCAGCCCCAGCATTTT. Its protein product is CASSLGHSEQPQHF.